The 15 T cell receptor beta chains below were found in one sample sequenced in a study of blood T cell repertoires in COVID-19. Only in-frame clones appear in the TCRdb table, and some are missing; sequencing was by immunoSEQ multiplex PCR. Among 280,000 or so clones listed, about 89% were seen once. The sample consisted of peripheral blood. The receptors shown here come from an older woman with acute or convalescent COVID-19.

Concerning this clone: The identical CDR3 is also encoded by other nucleotide sequences in the sample. The chain employs TRBV18 and TRBJ1-5; 10 bases are a match to TRBD1. Germline-derived CDR1 and CDR2 are KGHSH and LQKENI. After removal of 5 bases from V and 3 bases from J, the junction contained 4 bases not matched to a gene. This CDR3 is built from 15 residues. The DNA of the CDR3 is TGTGCCAGCTCAAGGGACAGGGGCGACAATCAGCCCCAGCATTTT. Its translation: CASSRDRGDNQPQHF.

This clone showed up just a few times. The rearrangement joins TRBV7-2 to TRBJ1-2, with a weak D call TRBD1 (5 bases). The CDR3 runs 13 residues. V lost 4 bases and J 3 bases, leaving 9 bases between the germline ends. CDR1 and CDR2 (germline): SGHTA, FQGNSA. The chain's CDR3 is CASSSGLYYGYTF. The CDR3 DNA reads TGTGCCAGCAGCTCAGGGTTATACTATGGCTACACCTTC.

This clone was found a few times. V is TRBV14 and J is TRBJ2-7; D is perhaps TRBD1 (6 bases). V lost 3 bases and J lost 5, with 20 bases in between. Germline lookup yields CDR1 SGHDN and CDR2 FVKESK. The CDR3 is 16 amino acids. CDR3 nucleotides: TGTGCCAGCAGCCACCTCAGGGGTCCCGCTATCCACGAGCAGTACTTC. It codes for CASSHLRGPAIHEQYF.

The chain couples TRBV27 to TRBJ1-3; D remains unclear. Deletions cut 0 bases from V and 0 bases from J, with 3 bases between. The CDR3 has 14 amino acids. CDR1 and CDR2 (germline): MNHEY, SMNVEV (reference sequence). This chain's CDR3 is CASSLSHSGNTIYF. CDR3 sequence (DNA): TGTGCCAGCAGTTTATCACACTCTGGAAACACCATATATTTT.

The chain links TRBV28 to TRBJ1-3; D is possibly TRBD1 (5 bases). CDR1 and CDR2 from the germline V gene are MDHEN and SYDVKM. The CDR3 extends over 16 amino acids. Trimming left V 3 bases short and J 6 bases short, with 18 bases between. The CDR3 is CASSLIGHSRLNTIYF. In DNA form, the CDR3 reads TGTGCCAGCAGTTTGATCGGACACTCCCGACTAAACACCATATATTTT.

V gene TRBV5-1 combines with J gene TRBJ2-7; perhaps TRBD2 as D (6 bases). Trimming pared 5 bases from V and 0 bases from J, leaving 15 bases between. Germline lookup yields CDR1 SGHRS and CDR2 YFSETQ. The CDR3 runs to 15 residues. The CDR3 nucleotides are TGCGCCAGCAGAGTGGGGGAGCGGGCCTCCTACGAGCAGTACTTC. It is translated as CASRVGERASYEQYF. The full variable domain, completed using reference TRBV5-1 and TRBJ2-7, is KAGVTQTPRYLIKTRGQQVTLSCSPISGHRSVSWYQQTPGQGLQFLFEYFSETQRNKGNFPGRFSGRQFSNSRSEMNVSTLELGDSALYLCASRVGERASYEQYFGPGTRLTVT.

This sequence joins TRBV7-2 and TRBJ2-2; TRBD1 agrees at 7 bases. This CDR3 region has 15 residues. CDR1 is SGHTA, CDR2 FQGNSA, per germline. V lost 8 bases and J lost 2; bases outside the gene matches: 8. The CDR3 sequence: CASSPGTANTGELFF. In DNA, the CDR3 is TGTGCCAGCTCCCCCGGGACAGCCAACACCGGGGAGCTGTTTTTT.

This sequence joins TRBV5-4 and TRBJ2-1; 7 bases map to TRBD1. Germline V gives CDR1 SGHNT, CDR2 YYREEE (reference sequence). The CDR3 consists of 14 residues. With 2 bases clipped from V and 6 bases from J, the junction kept 5 bases outside the gene matches. CDR3 protein: CASSLVAGGNEQFF. DNA of the CDR3: TGTGCCAGCAGCTTAGTGGCAGGGGGCAATGAGCAGTTCTTC. The full variable domain, completed using reference TRBV5-4 and TRBJ2-1, is ETGVTQSPTHLIKTRGQQVTLRCSSQSGHNTVSWYQQALGQGPQFIFQYYREEENGRGNFPPRFSGLQFPNYSSELNVNALELDDSALYLCASSLVAGGNEQFFGPGTRLTVL.

A note on this clone: In the same sample, other DNA sequences code for this CDR3. The V and J genes are TRBV5-1 and TRBJ1-4, with 8 nucleotides matching TRBD1. Germline V gives CDR1 SGHRS, CDR2 YFSETQ. V dropped 4 bases and J dropped 0; count of bases not matched to a gene: 5. The CDR3 totals 16 residues. This CDR3 is CASSSGQGATNEKLFF. The DNA for the CDR3 is TGCGCCAGCAGCAGCGGACAGGGTGCAACTAATGAAAAACTGTTTTTT.

J is TRBJ2-1 and V is TRBV24-1, with 8 bases that match TRBD2. CDR1 and CDR2 from the germline V gene are KGHDR and SFDVKD. V lost 3 bases to trimming and J lost 6 bases; unmatched junction nucleotides: 9. This CDR3 is 16 amino acids long. Written as DNA, the CDR3 is TGTGCCACCAGTGATCCTCAGCGGGGGCTAGGCAATGAGCAGTTCTTC. It encodes CATSDPQRGLGNEQFF.

The chain carries TRBV10-3 and TRBJ1-5, with D perhaps matching TRBD1 (5 bases). The CDR3 is 15 amino acids. Trimming cost V 5 bases and J 4 bases, with 15 bases left between them. Looked up from germline, CDR1 is ENHRY and CDR2 is SYGVKD. Here the CDR3 DNA reads TGTGCCATCAGTCGGGGAGGGACTGGGAATCAGCCCCAGCATTTT. It codes for CAISRGGTGNQPQHF.

The CDR3 sequence: CASRNRGLNTEAFF. CDR3 bases: TGTGCCAGTAGGAACAGGGGATTGAACACTGAAGCTTTCTTT. The chain carries TRBV19 and TRBJ1-1; 7 bases are shared with TRBD1. Germline-derived CDR1 and CDR2 are LNHDA and SQIVND (reference sequence). There are 14 residues in the CDR3. V shed 6 bases, J shed 0 bases, and the junction held 4 bases outside the gene matches.

The CDR3 DNA reads as TGTGCCAGCAGCTTGGGGCAACCCACAGATACGCAGTATTTT. It yields the protein CASSLGQPTDTQYF. The chain links TRBV5-8 to TRBJ2-3; no clear D. Germline V CDR1 and CDR2: SGHTS, YDEGEE. CDR3 length: 14 amino acids. V was trimmed by 0 bases and J by 2 bases, leaving 7 bases between them.

The rearrangement joins TRBV28 to TRBJ2-2, with D maybe TRBD1 (5 bases). With 6 bases removed from V and 6 bases from J, the gap between germline ends came to 17 bases. Germline V lookup: CDR1 MDHEN, CDR2 SYDVKM. The CDR3 covers 15 residues. The CDR3, as DNA: TGTGCCAGCAGCGCAGGGTGGAAGGGCGCCGGGGAGCTGTTTTTT. Translating it yields CASSAGWKGAGELFF.

This clone was observed a few times. J is TRBJ2-1 and V is TRBV5-1; D is perhaps TRBD2 (6 bases). The ends were cut back, 4 bases at V and 5 bases at J, with 10 bases in the middle. The CDR3 extends over 13 amino acids. CDR1 and CDR2 from the germline V gene are SGHRS and YFSETQ. In DNA form, the CDR3 reads TGCGCCAGCAGCGCGGGACGGGACAATGAGCAGTTCTTC. Translated, it gives CASSAGRDNEQFF.